The present TCR beta chain was sequenced within a study of spatial heterogeneity in lung cancer (dated by TCRdb to the late 2010s). Study-wide context: More beta-chain than alpha-chain transcripts were consistently detected, likely reflecting higher beta-chain transcript abundance. At surgery, 220 tumor regions, approximately 64 matched nontumor lung samples and 56 PBMC samples were TCR-sequenced for both alpha and beta chains. In tumor regions, TCR transcript counts showed a strong correlation with a T cell transcriptional module score from matched bulk RNA-seq. TCR repertoire features were related to nonsynonymous mutation counts determined by whole-exome sequencing of tumor tissue. In the raw uncorrected reads, each unique combination of TCR and UMI appeared on average more than ten times. The study quantitatively compared TCR alpha and beta repertoires across multiple tumor regions, matched nontumor lung and blood in non-small cell lung cancer. General findings and caveats noted by the study authors: The number of expanded intratumoral alpha and beta TCRs correlated with the tumor nonsynonymous mutation count. Counts of ubiquitous and regional expanded TCRs correlated with counts of ubiquitous and regional nonsynonymous mutations, respectively. TCR-seq coverage of tumor T cells was estimated at only 7% to 8% for alpha chains and less than 15% for beta chains. Additional single-cell paired TCR alpha and beta sequencing was considered necessary to confirm, at a functional level, the hypothesis that regional TCRs recognize regional mutations.

This clonotype was observed at least ten times. The specificity of this receptor is unknown. Base-call qualities are not available, and no considerably larger clone is one nucleotide away. The meaning of the sample's time point label: sample taken at primary tumor resection. Donors were approximately 72 patients with early-stage, untreated non-small cell lung cancer from the lung TRACERx cohort. TCR sequencing used whole RNA extracted from tumor and nontumor lung tissue, or from cryopreserved PBMC samples, without cell sorting. Only patients with enough RNA available from two or more tumor regions were chosen for TCR sequencing. Tumor and adjacent nontumor lung specimens were reviewed by a lung pathologist before selection. The library was made by 5' RACE. Sequenced using a NextSeq 500. In the TCR library protocol, a unique molecular identifier was attached to each TCR cDNA molecule so that PCR and sequencing errors could be corrected. In the paper's pipeline: TCR identification, UMI-based error correction and CDR3 extraction were performed with Decombinator tools. TCRs above a frequency of 2 per 1,000, corresponding to the top 1% of the tumor frequency distribution, were defined as expanded. Expanded tumor TCRs were classed as regional if statistically deemed absent (corrected P<0.05) from at least one tumor region, otherwise ubiquitous. Each repertoire was subsampled 100 times to 5,000 TCRs, after which Renyi diversity was computed with the R vegan package. CDR3 similarity networks were constructed using string-kernel similarity of amino acid triplets, with links drawn between CDR3s whose pairwise similarity was above 0.82. The raw public reads went through TCRdb reprocessing: fastp at Q25, MiXCR clone calling, in-frame beta chains kept. Under each unique CDR3 protein, matching rows form one entry showing the most common genes and DNA. Clone size and V and J calls follow TCRdb, not the original study. The sample table contains about 24,000 distinct CDR3 sequences; only one count was recorded for 8.8% of them. The top ten clones comprise 6.5% to 8.5% of the sample.

The material sequenced was lung tumor tissue, taken at surgery. The TCR was taken from a male donor with early-stage non-small cell lung cancer.

The DNA sequence is as follows: TGTGCCAGCAGCTTAGAGGGGACTAGCCGCAATGAGCAGTTCTTC. Its amino acids are CASSLEGTSRNEQFF. This sequence uses TRBV7-2 and TRBJ2-1; 9 central bases correspond to TRBD2. Measured from the cysteine to the phenylalanine, the CDR3 is 15 residues long. Only the CDR3 portion is preserved as DNA: 45 bases, with reading frame beginning at the first base. Compared with germline, V lacks 1 base and J lacks 6 bases; bases without a gene match: 4. CDR1 and CDR2 are read off the germline V gene as SGHTA and FQGNSA.